This TCR beta chain was profiled in a study of beta chain features in type 1 diabetes. The sequenced template was cDNA made from the entire isolated RNA. Repertoires were generated with immunoSEQ multiplex PCR, while TCRdb's copy carries only in-frame clones and drops some. In the table there are 200,000 to 250,000 clones, around 9.9% of which are singletons. The CDR3 has 15 amino acids. Trimming took 0 bases from V and 6 from J, leaving 12 bases between them. From germline, CDR1 is LNHNV and CDR2 YYDKDF (reference sequence). This TCR came from a man between 18 and 29 years old in good health. The sequencing sample was made of central memory CD4+ T cells from blood. The chain has TRBV15 and TRBJ1-5; D not resolved. The CDR3 DNA reads TGTGCCACCAGCAGAGAGTACTCCGGCCCTCAGCCCCAGCATTTT. Protein sequence: CATSREYSGPQPQHF.